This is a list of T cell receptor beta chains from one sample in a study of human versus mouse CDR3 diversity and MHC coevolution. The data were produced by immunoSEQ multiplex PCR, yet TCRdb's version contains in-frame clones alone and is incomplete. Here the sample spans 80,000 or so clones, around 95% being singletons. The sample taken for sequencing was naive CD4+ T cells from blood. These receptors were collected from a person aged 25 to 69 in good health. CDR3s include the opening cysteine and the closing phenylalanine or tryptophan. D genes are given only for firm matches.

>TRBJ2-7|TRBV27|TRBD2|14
TGTGCCAGCAGTTTAGAGTGGGGGGGTTACGAGCAGTACTTC
CASSLEWGGYEQYF
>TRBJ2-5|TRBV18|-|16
TGTGCCAGCTCACCACCCGGCGGAGTAGGATTTAGGACCCAGTACTTC
CASSPPGGVGFRTQYF
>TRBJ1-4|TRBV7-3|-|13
TGTGCCAGCAGCTTAGGTAGTAATGAAAAACTGTTTTTT
CASSLGSNEKLFF
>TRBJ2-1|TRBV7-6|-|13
TGTGCCAGCAGCCCGAATTTAGTTTATGAGCAGTTCTTC
CASSPNLVYEQFF
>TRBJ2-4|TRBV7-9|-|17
TGTGCCAGCAGCGAAGGTAGTGTGGGGGCCGCCAAAAACATTCAGTACTTC
CASSEGSVGAAKNIQYF
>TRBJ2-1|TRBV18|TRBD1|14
TGTGCCAGCTCACCAGGGACAGGCTACAATGAGCAGTTCTTC
CASSPGTGYNEQFF
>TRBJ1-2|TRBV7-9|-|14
TGTGCCAGCAGCTTGGGGGGAACTAACTATGGCTACACCTTC
CASSLGGTNYGYTF
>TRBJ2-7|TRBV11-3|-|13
TGTGCCAGCAGCTTGACTGACAGCTACGAGCAGTACTTC
CASSLTDSYEQYF
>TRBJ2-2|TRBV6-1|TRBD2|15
TGTGCCAGCAGTGAACAGCTAGCGGGCTTCGGGGAGCTGTTTTTT
CASSEQLAGFGELFF
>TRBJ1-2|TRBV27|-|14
TGTGCCAGCAGGAGGGCAGCACCTAACTATGGCTACACCTTC
CASRRAAPNYGYTF
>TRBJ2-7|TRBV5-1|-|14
TGCGCCAGCAGCCAGGGAGGTAGGAAGGGTGAGCAGTACTTC
CASSQGGRKGEQYF
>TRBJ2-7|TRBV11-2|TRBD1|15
TGTGCCAGCAGCTCGAACAGGGGGCGTACCTACGAGCAGTACTTC
CASSSNRGRTYEQYF